One and the same sample provided the 30 T cell receptor beta chains below, sequenced in a study of OX40 agonist ivuxolimab in advanced cancers. Some clones are missing from TCRdb's copy, which holds only in-frame ones; the method was immunoSEQ multiplex PCR. The sample yields some 130,000 clones, just over 90% seen once. This material consisted of CD4+ or CD8+ T cells sorted from blood, taken in a trial of the OX40 agonist ivuxolimab. The receptors were sampled from an adult with an advanced solid tumor such as melanoma, head and neck, liver or kidney cancer.

The CDR3 protein is CASSFRQVDYGYTF. The DNA for the CDR3 is TGTGCCAGCAGCTTTAGACAGGTCGATTATGGCTACACCTTC. The chain recombines TRBV7-2 with TRBJ1-2, with D perhaps TRBD1 (6 bases). V was shortened by 3 bases and J by 5 bases, with 13 bases between the two germline ends. Germline loops: CDR1 SGHTA, CDR2 FQGNSA. The CDR3 sequence is 14 residues long.

In this sample, this clone turned up once. The chain has TRBV11-3 and TRBJ2-2; weak D call: TRBD1 (6 bases). Per the germline V gene, CDR1 is SGHNT and CDR2 is YENEEA. The V end was cut by 3 bases, the J end by 6 bases, with 8 bases between. CDR3 length equals 13 residues. Here the CDR3 reads CASSFEGAGELFF. As DNA, the CDR3 is TGTGCCAGCAGCTTCGAGGGGGCCGGGGAGCTGTTTTTT. Full variable domain (outside the CDR3, taken from reference TRBV11-3 and TRBJ2-2): EAGVVQSPRYKIIEKKQPVAFWCNPISGHNTLYWYLQNLGQGPELLIRYENEEAVDDSQLPKDRFSAERLKGVDSTLKIQPAELGDSAVYLCASSFEGAGELFFGEGSRLTVL.

The V and J genes are TRBV6-5 and TRBJ1-5; D gene uncertain. Deletions cut 4 bases from V and 6 bases from J, with 16 bases between. CDR1 MNHEY and CDR2 SVGAGI come from the germline V gene. This CDR3 is built from 15 residues. The CDR3 protein is CASSSRDGMVQPQHF. For the CDR3, the DNA is TGTGCCAGCAGTTCCAGAGATGGTATGGTTCAGCCCCAGCATTTT.

Only a few counts were recorded for this clone. The rearrangement links TRBV19 to TRBJ1-1; D may be TRBD1 (6 bases). Deletions cut 5 bases from V and 6 bases from J, with 16 bases between. Germline values: CDR1 LNHDA, CDR2 SQIVND (reference sequence). This CDR3 has 14 amino acids. The CDR3 loop is CASSAGQNVAEAFF. The CDR3 nucleotides are TGTGCCAGTAGTGCCGGACAGAACGTGGCTGAAGCTTTCTTT.

The chain couples TRBV9 to TRBJ1-4, with TRBD1 identical over 9 bases. With V trimmed by 2 bases and J by 4 bases, 6 bases remained unmatched. CDR1 is SGDLS and CDR2 is YYNGEE in the germline V gene. CDR3 length: 16 residues. This chain's CDR3 is CASSVRQGDGNEKLFF. The CDR3, as DNA: TGTGCCAGCAGCGTTCGACAGGGGGATGGTAATGAAAAACTGTTTTTT.

The chain recombines TRBV6-4 with TRBJ1-1, with a weak D call TRBD1 (6 bases). With 2 bases removed from V and 7 bases from J, the gap between germline ends came to 17 bases. In germline, CDR1 is MRHNA, CDR2 SNTAGT. This CDR3 has 15 residues. The CDR3 DNA sequence: TGTGCCAGCAGTGACGGCAGGGGCGTAATTGGTGAAGCTTTCTTT. Its protein product is CASSDGRGVIGEAFF.

This chain links TRBV18 with TRBJ1-1; D is unclear. Trimming pared 0 bases from V and 0 bases from J, leaving 8 bases between. From germline, CDR1 is KGHSH and CDR2 LQKENI. The CDR3 covers 15 residues. The CDR3, as DNA: TGTGCCAGCTCACCACCGGCCGCTTTGAACACTGAAGCTTTCTTT. It specifies CASSPPAALNTEAFF.

This clone came up once. The chain combines TRBV11-1 with TRBJ2-1, with TRBD2 matching over 7 bases. V dropped 4 bases and J dropped 1; count of bases not matched to a gene: 16. This CDR3 is built from 19 residues. Germline V lookup: CDR1 SGHAT, CDR2 FQDESV (reference sequence). CDR3 protein: CASSSSGNQRELSYNEQFF. CDR3 nucleotide sequence: TGTGCCAGCAGCTCGAGCGGCAATCAGCGGGAACTGTCCTACAATGAGCAGTTCTTC.

This chain connects TRBV6-4 to TRBJ1-4, with 11 bases that match TRBD1. J gave up 8 bases and V 2 bases, and 4 bases lay outside the gene matches. Germline loops: CDR1 MRHNA, CDR2 SNTAGT. This CDR3 contains 15 residues. The CDR3 loop is CASSDRTGGDEKLFF. The CDR3 coding sequence is TGTGCCAGCAGTGACCGGACAGGGGGCGACGAAAAACTGTTTTTT.

V and J are TRBV19 and TRBJ1-2; 7 bases map to TRBD1. The CDR3 has 16 residues. The junction had 11 bases not matched to a gene; V was cut back by 5 bases and J by 2 bases. Germline CDR1 and CDR2: LNHDA and SQIVND (reference sequence). The DNA of the CDR3 is TGTGCCAGTAGTTCGGGACAGTCAATGGGCAACTATGGCTACACCTTC. This sequence encodes CASSSGQSMGNYGYTF.

The V gene is TRBV5-5, the J gene TRBJ1-4; the D is unclear. Trimming took 0 bases from V and 0 from J, leaving 6 bases between them. CDR3 size: 15 residues. Germline V gives CDR1 SGHKS, CDR2 YYEKEE (reference sequence). The CDR3: CASSLGASTNEKLFF. In DNA form, the CDR3 reads TGTGCCAGCAGCTTGGGTGCGTCAACTAATGAAAAACTGTTTTTT.

This chain uses TRBV7-2 with TRBJ1-1; the D gene is possibly TRBD1 (5 bases). The germline gives CDR1 SGHTA, CDR2 FQGNSA. Trimming took 7 bases from V and 1 from J, leaving 22 bases between them. The CDR3 is 17 residues long. In DNA form, the CDR3 reads TGTGCCAGCACTCCCTGGGGCAGGGTGGGGAGGAACACTGAAGCTTTCTTT. This encodes CASTPWGRVGRNTEAFF.

The V call is TRBV6-6, the J call TRBJ1-1, with 8 nucleotides matching TRBD1. Per germline, CDR1 MNHNY and CDR2 SVGAGI (reference sequence). The CDR3 sequence is 11 residues long. The V gene end was trimmed by 6 bases and the J gene end by 12 bases; junction bases not matched to a gene: 6. The CDR3 reads CASSFQGATFF. Here the CDR3 DNA reads TGTGCCAGCAGCTTCCAGGGGGCTACTTTCTTT.

The V call is TRBV6-1, the J call TRBJ1-4; D unresolved. The V gene lost 5 bases and the J gene lost 7 bases, with 17 bases spanning the gap. The CDR3 has 15 residues. Germline V gene sequence: CDR1 MNHNS, CDR2 SASEGT. This chain's CDR3 is CASSTNAAGSEKLFF. DNA for the CDR3: TGTGCCAGCAGTACGAATGCGGCGGGGAGTGAAAAACTGTTTTTT.

The genes are TRBV6-5 and TRBJ2-3, with D perhaps TRBD1 (6 bases). The germline CDR1 and CDR2 sequences are MNHEY and SVGAGI. Trimming shortened V by 6 bases and J by 3 bases, and 16 bases separated the two germline ends. The CDR3 covers 15 residues. Here the CDR3 reads CASRNAGVRTDTQYF. For the CDR3, the DNA is TGTGCCAGCAGGAATGCAGGGGTGCGGACAGATACGCAGTATTTT.

This CDR3 reads CASLQGAQETQYF. Written as DNA, the CDR3 is TGTGCCAGTCTCCAGGGGGCTCAGGAGACCCAGTACTTC. This chain uses TRBV2 with TRBJ2-5; 8 nucleotides line up with TRBD1. The J segment lost 5 bases and the V segment lost 9 bases, leaving 8 bases of the junction unmatched. This CDR3 has 13 residues. Germline V gives CDR1 SNHLY, CDR2 FYNNEI. Filled out from reference TRBV2 and TRBJ2-5, the complete variable domain reads EPEVTQTPSHQVTQMGQEVILRCVPISNHLYFYWYRQILGQKVEFLVSFYNNEISEKSEIFDDQFSVERPDGSNFTLKIRSTKLEDSAMYFCASLQGAQETQYFGPGTRLLVL.

This chain uses TRBV19 with TRBJ2-7; D may be TRBD2 (7 bases). V lost 4 bases and J 2 bases, leaving 18 bases between the germline ends. The germline V gene encodes CDR1 LNHDA and CDR2 SQIVND (reference sequence). This CDR3 is built from 16 residues. CDR3 nucleotide sequence: TGTGCCAGTAGTACCGGGACAAGCGGGGCCACCTACGAGCAGTACTTC. This sequence encodes CASSTGTSGATYEQYF.

V and J are TRBV4-3 and TRBJ2-1, with 15 bases lining up with TRBD2. The CDR3 extends over 16 amino acids. V was clipped by 3 bases and J by 10 bases; unmatched bases: 7. Germline loops: CDR1 LGHNA, CDR2 YSLEER. The CDR3 DNA is TGCGCCAGCAGCCACCTGGGACTAGCGGGGGGTGGGGAGCAGTTCTTC. Residues: CASSHLGLAGGGEQFF.

The rearrangement joins TRBV6-1 to TRBJ2-4; 8 bases line up with TRBD1. CDR3 length equals 13 residues. V dropped 8 bases and J dropped 6; count of bases not matched to a gene: 6. Per the germline V gene, CDR1 is MNHNS and CDR2 is SASEGT. The CDR3 DNA is TGTGCCAGCGCGGAGCAGGGGGCAAACATTCAGTACTTC. Translated: CASAEQGANIQYF.

The chain couples TRBV6-6 to TRBJ2-7, with TRBD2 matching 7 bases. With 6 bases clipped from V and 4 bases from J, the junction kept 12 bases outside the gene matches. CDR3 size: 15 residues. The germline V gene encodes CDR1 MNHNY and CDR2 SVGAGI (reference sequence). In DNA, the CDR3 is TGTGCCAGCAGACTAAGGGGCGGGAGTGAGTACGAGCAGTACTTC. Translating gives CASRLRGGSEYEQYF.

Only one count was recorded for this clone. The chain has TRBV7-3 and TRBJ1-2; 7 nucleotides match TRBD1. V lost 3 bases, J lost 5 bases, and 3 bases stayed unmatched. The CDR3 contains 13 residues. CDR1 and CDR2 from the germline V gene are SGHTA and FQGTGA. CDR3 bases: TGTGCCAGCAGCTTCGACAGGGAGTATGGCTACACCTTC. This codes for CASSFDREYGYTF.

This rearrangement joins TRBV18 to TRBJ1-5; TRBD1 might be the D (6 bases). V lost 3 bases to trimming and J lost 7 bases, with 16 bases between them. Germline CDR1 and CDR2: KGHSH and LQKENI. The CDR3 length is 15 residues. The CDR3 DNA is TGTGCCAGCTCACCTCGGAAGGGGGAGGGGCAGCCCCAGCATTTT. Amino acids: CASSPRKGEGQPQHF.

The chain has TRBV28 and TRBJ2-7, with 9 bases matching TRBD1. CDR1 MDHEN and CDR2 SYDVKM come from the germline V gene. With 5 bases clipped from V and 1 base from J, the junction kept 9 bases outside the gene matches. The CDR3 is 16 residues long. In DNA, the CDR3 is TGTGCCAGCAGTAATCAATGGACAGGGGCTTCCTACGAGCAGTACTTC. Its protein is CASSNQWTGASYEQYF.

The rearrangement uses TRBV7-9 and TRBJ1-3, with no clear D. Germline loops: CDR1 SEHNR, CDR2 FQNEAQ (reference sequence). Trimming pared 3 bases from V and 4 bases from J, leaving 13 bases between. The CDR3 has 15 amino acids. Written as DNA, the CDR3 is TGTGCCAGCAGCTTTAACGCCATCACAGGAAACACCATATATTTT. Translation: CASSFNAITGNTIYF.

The rearrangement uses TRBV5-4 and TRBJ2-7; D possibly uses TRBD1 or TRBD2 (5 bases each). Germline V gene data show CDR1 as SGHNT and CDR2 as YYREEE (reference sequence). V was clipped by 0 bases and J by 2 bases, with 12 bases between them. The CDR3 totals 15 residues. The CDR3 DNA reads as TGTGCCAGCAGCTTGGTGACCGGGACGACCTACGAGCAGTACTTC. Protein: CASSLVTGTTYEQYF.

This rearrangement joins TRBV11-2 to TRBJ2-2, with 11 nucleotides matching TRBD2. The V gene end was trimmed by 5 bases and the J gene end by 5 bases; junction bases not matched to a gene: 7. CDR3 length equals 16 residues. From germline, CDR1 is SGHAT and CDR2 FQNNGV. CDR3 residues: CASSPTSGRRTGELFF. CDR3 DNA sequence: TGTGCCAGCAGCCCCACTAGCGGGAGAAGAACCGGGGAGCTGTTTTTT.

V is TRBV4-2 and J is TRBJ1-2; D perhaps matches TRBD1 (5 bases). V was cut by 0 bases and J by 2 bases, with 10 bases left in between. The CDR3 is 15 residues long. Germline CDR1 LGHNA, CDR2 YNFKEQ. CDR3 sequence reads: CASSQDTAGNYGYTF. Written as DNA, the CDR3 is TGTGCCAGCAGCCAAGATACAGCAGGGAACTATGGCTACACCTTC.

The gene calls are TRBV6-5 and TRBJ2-7, with D possibly being TRBD2 (5 bases). The CDR3 is made up of 14 amino acids. Per the germline V gene, CDR1 is MNHEY and CDR2 is SVGAGI. V gave up 6 bases and J gave up 2 bases, with 14 bases separating them. CDR3 region: CASRLGEGAYEQYF. The CDR3 nucleotides read TGTGCCAGCAGACTCGGAGAGGGCGCCTACGAGCAGTACTTC.

The rearrangement uses TRBV4-2 and TRBJ2-5; TRBD1 matches at 9 bases. The CDR3 contains 15 residues. The V gene's germline CDR1 is LGHNA and CDR2 YNFKEQ. After removal of 4 bases from V and 5 bases from J, the junction contained 8 bases not matched to a gene. The CDR3 region is CASSPGQGERETQYF. In nucleotides, the CDR3 is TGTGCCAGCAGCCCGGGACAGGGCGAAAGGGAGACCCAGTACTTC.

The V gene is TRBV5-4, the J gene TRBJ1-2; 9 nucleotides match TRBD1. This CDR3 spans 14 amino acids. Unmatched junction bases numbered 7, after V lost 2 bases and J lost 8 bases. CDR1 is SGHNT, CDR2 YYREEE, per germline (reference sequence). The CDR3 sequence is CASSFAQGAEGYTF. The DNA for the CDR3 is TGTGCCAGCAGCTTTGCACAGGGGGCTGAGGGCTACACCTTC.